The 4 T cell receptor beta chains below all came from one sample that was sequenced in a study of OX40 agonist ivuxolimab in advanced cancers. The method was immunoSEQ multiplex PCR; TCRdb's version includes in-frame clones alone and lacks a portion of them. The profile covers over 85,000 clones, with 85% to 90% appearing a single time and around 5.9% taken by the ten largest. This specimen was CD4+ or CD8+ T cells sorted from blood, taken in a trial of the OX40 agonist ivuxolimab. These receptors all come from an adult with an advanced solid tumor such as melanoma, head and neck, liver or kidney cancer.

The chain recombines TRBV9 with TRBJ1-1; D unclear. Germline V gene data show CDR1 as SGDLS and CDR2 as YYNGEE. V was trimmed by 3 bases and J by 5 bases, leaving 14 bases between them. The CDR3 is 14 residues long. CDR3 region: CASSEKVLTTEAFF. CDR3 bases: TGTGCCAGCAGCGAAAAGGTCCTGACAACTGAAGCTTTCTTT.

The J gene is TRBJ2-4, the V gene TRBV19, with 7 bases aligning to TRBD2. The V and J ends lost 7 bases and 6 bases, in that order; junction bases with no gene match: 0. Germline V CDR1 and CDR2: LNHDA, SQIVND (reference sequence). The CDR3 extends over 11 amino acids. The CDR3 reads CASTGGNIQYF. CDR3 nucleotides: TGTGCCAGTACGGGGGGAAACATTCAGTACTTC.

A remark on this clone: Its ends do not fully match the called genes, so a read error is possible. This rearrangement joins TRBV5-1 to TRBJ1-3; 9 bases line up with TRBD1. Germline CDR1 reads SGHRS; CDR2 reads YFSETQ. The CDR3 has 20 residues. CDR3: CASSSRTGTGSVTSGNTIYF. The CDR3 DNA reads TGCGCCAGCAGCTCCCGAACCGGGACAGGGTCCGTCACTTCTGGAAACACCATTTATTTT.

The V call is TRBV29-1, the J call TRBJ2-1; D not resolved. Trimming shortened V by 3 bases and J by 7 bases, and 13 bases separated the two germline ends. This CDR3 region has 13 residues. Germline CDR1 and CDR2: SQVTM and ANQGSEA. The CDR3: CSVEAVYRNEQFF. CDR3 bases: TGCAGCGTTGAGGCAGTTTACCGGAATGAGCAGTTCTTC.